This T cell receptor beta chain was captured in a study of CD8+ T cells in alopecia areata. Across the whole study: Affected scalp percentage gauged treated patients' severity. Study findings and constraints: For baseline CD8+ expansion, any link to response stays uncertain with one nonresponder.

The treatment: oral pan-JAK inhibitor, 5-10 mg twice daily. Peripheral blood samples and lesional scalp punch biopsies were obtained from alopecia areata patients. As concerns this clone: The antigen is not known.

V lost 2 bases and J 0 bases, leaving 6 bases between the germline ends. The CDR3 covers 14 residues. Germline V gene lookup returns CDR1 SGHRS and CDR2 YFSETQ. Extraction and reverse transcription of RNA yielded cDNA as the sequencing template. The method was immunoSEQ multiplex PCR; TCRdb's version includes in-frame clones alone and lacks a portion of them. The table includes about 190,000 clones, roughly three fifths detected once. This receptor was obtained from a human donor with alopecia areata. This chain connects TRBV5-1 to TRBJ2-1; D gene uncertain. The sequences come from CD4+ T cells sorted from blood, collected at week 4, from a patient treated with tofacitinib. The CDR3 coding sequence is TGCGCCAGCAGCTTAGGTAGCTCCTACAATGAGCAGTTCTTC. Translation gives CASSLGSSYNEQFF. The full variable domain, in which reference TRBV5-1 and TRBJ2-1 provide the parts outside the CDR3, is KAGVTQTPRYLIKTRGQQVTLSCSPISGHRSVSWYQQTPGQGLQFLFEYFSETQRNKGNFPGRFSGRQFSNSRSEMNVSTLELGDSALYLCASSLGSSYNEQFFGPGTRLTVL.